This T cell receptor beta chain was recorded in a study of T cell repertoires in cytomegalovirus infection. Study overall: Public signatures in TCR beta pointed to CMV infection and matching HLA type. The study's findings and limits: Summed frequency of public TCR beta families distinguished CMV carriers with the relevant HLA. Dominating the ex vivo response were HLA-C-restricted CMV-specific TCR beta clonotypes.

In the case of this clonotype: Its antigen is not identified.

TCRdb recomputed calls from the reads with MiXCR, one row per CDR3 protein. The profile shows approximately 74,000 distinct CDR3 sequences, approximately 40% of them singletons. Germline-derived CDR1 and CDR2 are SGHTA and FQGNSA. V shed 8 bases and J shed 3 bases, with 14 bases lying between them. The CDR3 runs to 13 residues. V is TRBV7-2 and J is TRBJ2-7, with TRBD2 as a possible D gene (7 bases). This clonotype originated in a human donor in good health (CMV status not recorded). Some clones in this sample may be carry-over from other donors' samples. The sample here was CD8+ T cells from cultured PBMCs, taken from culture after CMV antigen stimulation. The CDR3 coding sequence is TGTGCCAGCTCGTGGGGGGGCGACTACGAGCAGTACTTC. Its protein product is CASSWGGDYEQYF.